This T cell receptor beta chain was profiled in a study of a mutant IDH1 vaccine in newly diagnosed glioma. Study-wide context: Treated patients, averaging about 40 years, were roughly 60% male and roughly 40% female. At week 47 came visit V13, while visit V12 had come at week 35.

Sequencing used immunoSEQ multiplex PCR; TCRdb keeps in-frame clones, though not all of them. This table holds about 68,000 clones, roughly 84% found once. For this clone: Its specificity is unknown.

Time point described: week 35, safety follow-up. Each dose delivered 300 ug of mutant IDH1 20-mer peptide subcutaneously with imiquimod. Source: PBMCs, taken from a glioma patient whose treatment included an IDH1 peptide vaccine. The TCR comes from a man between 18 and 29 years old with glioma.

CDR3 sequence reads: CASSIGPRGQPQHF. CDR3 sequence (DNA): TGTGCCAGTAGTATAGGACCAAGGGGTCAGCCCCAGCATTTT. The chain combines TRBV19 with TRBJ1-5; perhaps TRBD1 as D (5 bases). There are 14 residues in the CDR3. In germline, CDR1 is LNHDA, CDR2 SQIVND (reference sequence). V was pared by 1 base and J by 6 bases, with 10 bases between.